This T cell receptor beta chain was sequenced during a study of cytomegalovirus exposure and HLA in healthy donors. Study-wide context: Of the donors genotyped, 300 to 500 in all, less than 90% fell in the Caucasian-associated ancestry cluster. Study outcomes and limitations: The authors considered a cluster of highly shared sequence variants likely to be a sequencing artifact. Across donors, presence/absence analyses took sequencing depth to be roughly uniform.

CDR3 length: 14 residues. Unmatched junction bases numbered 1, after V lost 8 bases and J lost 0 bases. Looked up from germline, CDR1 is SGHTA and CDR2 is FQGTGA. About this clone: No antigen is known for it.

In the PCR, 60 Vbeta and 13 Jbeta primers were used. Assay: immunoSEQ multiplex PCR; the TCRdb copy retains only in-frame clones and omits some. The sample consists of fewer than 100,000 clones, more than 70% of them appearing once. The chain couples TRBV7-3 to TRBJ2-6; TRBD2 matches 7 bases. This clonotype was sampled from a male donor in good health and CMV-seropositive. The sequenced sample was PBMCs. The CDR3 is CASGRGSGANVLTF. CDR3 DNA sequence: TGTGCCAGCGGGAGGGGCTCTGGGGCCAACGTCCTGACTTTC.